The T cell receptor (beta chain) described here comes from a study of blood T cell repertoires in COVID-19. V dropped 4 bases and J dropped 5 bases, with 11 bases sitting between them. This CDR3 contains 13 residues. CDR1 and CDR2 (germline): PRHDT, FYEKMQ (reference sequence). The data were produced by immunoSEQ multiplex PCR, yet TCRdb's version contains in-frame clones alone and is incomplete. The data contain about 87,000 clones, over 70% of them seen just once; the ten biggest clones take up around 15%. This TCR came from a woman aged 55-69 years with acute or convalescent COVID-19. Source material: peripheral blood. This rearrangement joins TRBV13 to TRBJ2-5; D is unresolved. The DNA of the CDR3 is TGTGCCAGCAGCTCCACCCCGGAGGAGACCCAGTACTTC. Translating it yields CASSSTPEETQYF.